This T cell receptor beta chain was captured by sequencing in a study of breast tumors, draining lymph nodes, adjacent tissues. This CDR3 has 16 residues. The germline CDR1 and CDR2 sequences are SGHVS and FQNEAQ. Study conclusions and caveats: Compared with lymph nodes, tumors were less diverse; compared with nontumor tissue, more. The lymph node origin of tumor T cells was framed as consistent with a hypothesis, not demonstrated.

MiXCR, run by TCRdb on the multiplex PCR reads, gives a single entry per CDR3 protein. This sample has under 110,000 distinct CDR3 sequences, with about 31% found just once. The lymph nodes were axillary draining lymph nodes from breast cancer patients. As regards this clonotype: Its antigen is not identified. This may stem from a read error, because a much larger clone lies one nucleotide away.

Sequences were obtained from axillary lymph node tissue. The receptor was derived from a female donor with breast cancer. Some clones in this sample may be carry-over from other donors' samples. The J gene is TRBJ1-2, the V gene TRBV7-8; D is perhaps TRBD1 (5 bases). The CDR3 nucleotides read TGTGCCAGCAGCTTAGGGGGGGGTCGATTGGTCTATGGCCACACCTTC. It is translated as CASSLGGGRLVYGHTF. Full variable domain (remainder filled in from reference TRBV7-8 and TRBJ1-2): GAGVSQSPRYKVAKRGQDVALRCDPISGHVSLFWYQQALGQGPEFLTYFQNEAQLDKSGLPSDRFFAERPEGSVSTLKIQRTQQEDSAVYLCASSLGGGRLVYGHTFGSGTRLTVV.